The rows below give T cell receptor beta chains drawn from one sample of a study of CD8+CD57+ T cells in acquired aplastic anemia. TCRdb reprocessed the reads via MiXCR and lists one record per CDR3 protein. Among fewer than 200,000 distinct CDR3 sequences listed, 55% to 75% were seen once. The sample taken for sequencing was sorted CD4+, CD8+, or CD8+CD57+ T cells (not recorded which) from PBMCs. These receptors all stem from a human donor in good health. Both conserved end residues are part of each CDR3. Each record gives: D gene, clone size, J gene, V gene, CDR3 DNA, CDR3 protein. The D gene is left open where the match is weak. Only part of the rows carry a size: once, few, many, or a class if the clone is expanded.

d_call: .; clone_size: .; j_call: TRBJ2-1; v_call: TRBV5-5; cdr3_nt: TGTGCCAGCAGCTTAGGATTGGGGGCCGGCGGGCAGTTCTTC; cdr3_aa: CASSLGLGAGGQFF
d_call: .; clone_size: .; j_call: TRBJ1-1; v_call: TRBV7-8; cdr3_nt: TGTGCCAGCAGCTCTAGGGTTGGCACGAACACTGAAGCTTTCTTT; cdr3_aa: CASSSRVGTNTEAFF
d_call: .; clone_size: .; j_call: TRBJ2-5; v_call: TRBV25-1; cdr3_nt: TGTGCCAGCAGTGAATATACGCCGCAAGAGACCCAGTACTTC; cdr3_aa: CASSEYTPQETQYF
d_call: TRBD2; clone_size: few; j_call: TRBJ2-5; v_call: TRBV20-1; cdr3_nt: TGCAGTGCTAGAGATGGGCGGGAGGGCGAGACCCAGTACTTC; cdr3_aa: CSARDGREGETQYF
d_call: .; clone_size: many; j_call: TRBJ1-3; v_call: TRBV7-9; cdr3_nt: TGTGCCAGCAGCCTCGCTGTGAGCTCTGGAAACACCATATATTTT; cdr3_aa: CASSLAVSSGNTIYF
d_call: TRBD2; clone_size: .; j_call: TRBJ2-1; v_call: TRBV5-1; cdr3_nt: TGTGCCAGCAGCTCGGGAGGGGGATACAATGAGCAGTTCTTC; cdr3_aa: CASSSGGGYNEQFF
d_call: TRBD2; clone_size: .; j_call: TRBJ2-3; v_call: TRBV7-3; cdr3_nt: TGTGCCATCAGGGCGGGGGGGACAGATACGCAGTATTTT; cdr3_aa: CAIRAGGTDTQYF
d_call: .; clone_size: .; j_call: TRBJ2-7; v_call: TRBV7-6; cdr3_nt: TGTGCCAGCAGCCCGCCCAGGGGACGCGAGCAGTACTTC; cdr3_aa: CASSPPRGREQYF
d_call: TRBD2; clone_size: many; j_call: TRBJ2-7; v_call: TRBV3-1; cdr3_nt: TGTGCCAGCAGCCATCGTCAGCGGGAGCTCTACGAGCAGTACTTC; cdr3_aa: CASSHRQRELYEQYF
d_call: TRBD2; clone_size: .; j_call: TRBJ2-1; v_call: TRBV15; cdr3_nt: TGTGCCACCAGCAGAGATCGACTAGCGGGGGCCCCGGATGAGCAGTTCTTC; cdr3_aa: CATSRDRLAGAPDEQFF
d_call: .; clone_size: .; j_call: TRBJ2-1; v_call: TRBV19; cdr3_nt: TGTGCCAGTAGTATCCCAGCCGTAGGGCAGTTCTTC; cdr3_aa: CASSIPAVGQFF
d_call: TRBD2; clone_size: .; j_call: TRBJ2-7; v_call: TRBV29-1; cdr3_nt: TGCAGCACTTATAGCGGGAGTCACGAGCAGTACTTC; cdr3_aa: CSTYSGSHEQYF
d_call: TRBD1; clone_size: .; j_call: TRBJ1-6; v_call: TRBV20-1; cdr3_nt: TGCAGTGCTAGTTGGTCGACAGGGGGTAGGAATTCACCCCTCCACTTT; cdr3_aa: CSASWSTGGRNSPLHF
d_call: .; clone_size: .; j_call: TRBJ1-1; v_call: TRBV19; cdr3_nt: TGTGCCAGTATAGGGTTGGGGGGGGCCGCGAACACTGAAGCTTTCTTT; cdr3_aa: CASIGLGGAANTEAFF
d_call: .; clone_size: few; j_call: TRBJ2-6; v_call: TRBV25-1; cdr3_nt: TGTGCCAGCAGTCGGAGGGCAGGGGAGGGCTCTGGGGCCAACGTCCTGACTTTC; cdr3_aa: CASSRRAGEGSGANVLTF
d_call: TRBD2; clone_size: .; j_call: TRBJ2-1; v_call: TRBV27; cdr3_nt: TGTGCCAGCAGTCCCAGGACTAGCGGGAGAAATGAGCAGTTCTTC; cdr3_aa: CASSPRTSGRNEQFF
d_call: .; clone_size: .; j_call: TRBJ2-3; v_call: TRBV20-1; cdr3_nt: TGCAGTGCTATGGTTGGGGGTGGAGGGTCAGATACGCAGTATTTT; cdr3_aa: CSAMVGGGGSDTQYF
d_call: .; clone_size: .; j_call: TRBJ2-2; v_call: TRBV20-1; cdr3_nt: TGCAGTGCTAGAGGTCAGCGGCTTAACACCGGGGAGCTGTTTTTT; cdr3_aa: CSARGQRLNTGELFF
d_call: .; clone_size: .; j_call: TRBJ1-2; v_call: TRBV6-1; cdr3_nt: TGTGCCAGCAGGGGGGTAAACAGGGATAACTATGGCTACACCTTC; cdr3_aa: CASRGVNRDNYGYTF
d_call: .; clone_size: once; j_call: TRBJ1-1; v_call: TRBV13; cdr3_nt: TGTGCCAGCAGCTTGGCTCGGGTGAACACTGAAGCTTTCTTT; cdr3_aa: CASSLARVNTEAFF
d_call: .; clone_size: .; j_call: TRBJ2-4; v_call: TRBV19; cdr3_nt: TGTGCCAGTAGTAAGGGGGTCTTAGGCCCCAGCATTCAGTACTTC; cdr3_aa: CASSKGVLGPSIQYF
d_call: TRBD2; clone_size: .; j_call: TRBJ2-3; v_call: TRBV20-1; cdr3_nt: TGCAGTGCCCCGAAGGCGGGGGTCACAGATACGCAGTATTTT; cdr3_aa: CSAPKAGVTDTQYF
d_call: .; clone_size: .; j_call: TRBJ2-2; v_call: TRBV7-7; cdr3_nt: TGTGCTAGCAGCCCCCAGCTAGGGTTCGGGGAGCTGTTTTTT; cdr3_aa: CASSPQLGFGELFF
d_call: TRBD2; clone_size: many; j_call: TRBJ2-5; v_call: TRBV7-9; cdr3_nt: TGTGCCAGCAGCTCGTCCACTAGCGACCGAGAGACCCAGTACTTC; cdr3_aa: CASSSSTSDRETQYF
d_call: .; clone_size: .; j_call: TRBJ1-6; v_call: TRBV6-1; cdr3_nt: TGTGCCAGCTCCAGTTGGGTCCCCTATAATTCACCCCTCCACTTT; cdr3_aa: CASSSWVPYNSPLHF